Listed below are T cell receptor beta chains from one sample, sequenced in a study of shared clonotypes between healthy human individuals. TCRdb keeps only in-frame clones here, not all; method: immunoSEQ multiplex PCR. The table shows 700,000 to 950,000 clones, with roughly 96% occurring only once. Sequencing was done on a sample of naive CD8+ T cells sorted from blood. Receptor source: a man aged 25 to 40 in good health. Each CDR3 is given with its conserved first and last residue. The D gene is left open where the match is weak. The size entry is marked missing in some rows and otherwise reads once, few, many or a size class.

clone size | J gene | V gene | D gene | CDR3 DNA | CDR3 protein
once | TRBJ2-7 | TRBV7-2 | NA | TGTGCCAGCAGCTTAAATAGGGTTCGCGAGCAGTACTTC | CASSLNRVREQYF
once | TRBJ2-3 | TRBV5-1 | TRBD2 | TGCGCCAGCAGCTTGAGACCGGGGGGTGGAACAGATACGCAGTATTTT | CASSLRPGGGTDTQYF
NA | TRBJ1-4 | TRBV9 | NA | TGTGCCAGCAGCGTAGATGGGCTTACTAATGAAAAACTGTTTTTT | CASSVDGLTNEKLFF
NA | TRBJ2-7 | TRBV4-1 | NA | TGCGCCAGCAGCCAAGATCCAGAATTCTCCTACGAGCAGTACTTC | CASSQDPEFSYEQYF
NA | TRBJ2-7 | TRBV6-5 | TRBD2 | TGTGCCAGCAGTCCTAGCGGCCCCTACGAGCAGTACTTC | CASSPSGPYEQYF
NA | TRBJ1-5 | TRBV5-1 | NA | TGCGCCAGCAGCTTGAATAGCAATCAGCCCCAGCATTTT | CASSLNSNQPQHF
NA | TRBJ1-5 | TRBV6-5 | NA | TGTGCCAGCAGTTACTCGTCAGGGCTTCAGCCCCAGCATTTT | CASSYSSGLQPQHF
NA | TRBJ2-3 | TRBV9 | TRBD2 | TGTGCCAGCAGCCCGGGACTAGCAGGCACAGATACGCAGTATTTT | CASSPGLAGTDTQYF
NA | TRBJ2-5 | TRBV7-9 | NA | TGTGCCAGCAGCTTATGGCATGGGGGAGTGGATGAGACCCAGTACTTC | CASSLWHGGVDETQYF
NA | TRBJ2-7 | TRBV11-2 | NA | TGTGCCAGCAGCTTAGCCTTAGACCTGTCCTACGAGCAGTACTTC | CASSLALDLSYEQYF
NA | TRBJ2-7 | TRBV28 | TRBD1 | TGTGCCAGCAGCCTGGACAGGGTACTCTACGAGCAGTACTTC | CASSLDRVLYEQYF
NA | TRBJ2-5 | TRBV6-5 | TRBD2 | TGTGCCAGCATCCATAGCGGGAGCTTGGGGGAGACCCAGTACTTC | CASIHSGSLGETQYF
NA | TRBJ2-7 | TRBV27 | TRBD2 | TGTGCCAGCAGCCTTTTTAGCGGGACCGCCTACGAGCAGTACTTC | CASSLFSGTAYEQYF
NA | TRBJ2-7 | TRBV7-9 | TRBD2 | TGTGCCAGCAGCTCAGAAGCGGGATCCTACGAGCAGTACTTC | CASSSEAGSYEQYF
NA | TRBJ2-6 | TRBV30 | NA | TGTGCCTTTGACAGGTCTGGGGCCAACGTCCTGACTTTC | CAFDRSGANVLTF
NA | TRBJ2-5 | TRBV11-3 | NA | TGTGCCAGCAGTACGGACGGGGAGACCCAGTACTTC | CASSTDGETQYF
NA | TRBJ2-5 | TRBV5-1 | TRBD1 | TGCGCCAGCAGCTTGGCCATCGGGACAGGCGAAGAGACCCAGTACTTC | CASSLAIGTGEETQYF
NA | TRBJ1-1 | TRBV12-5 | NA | TGTGCTAGTGGTTCTGGGTGGGGCACTGAAGCTTTCTTT | CASGSGWGTEAFF
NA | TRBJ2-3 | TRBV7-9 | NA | TGTGCCAGCAGCTTAGGCCACAGCCCCCATACGCAGTATTTT | CASSLGHSPHTQYF
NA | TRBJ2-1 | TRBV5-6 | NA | TGTGCCAGCGGTCCCGGGACAACCTACAATGAGCAGTTCTTC | CASGPGTTYNEQFF
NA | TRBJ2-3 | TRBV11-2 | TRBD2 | TGTGCCAGCAGCTTAGGGACTAGCGGGATTAATTTAGATACGCAGTATTTT | CASSLGTSGINLDTQYF
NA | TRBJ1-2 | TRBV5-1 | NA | TGCGCCAGCAGCTTGTCTTATTTGGACCTACGAGATTATGGCTACACCTTC | CASSLSYLDLRDYGYTF
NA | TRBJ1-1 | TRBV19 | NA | TGTGCCAGTAGTATTGTGGTGAACACTGAAGCTTTCTTT | CASSIVVNTEAFF
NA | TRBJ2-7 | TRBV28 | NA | TGTGCCAGCAGTTTTTTTACAGGCACCTACGAGCAGTACTTC | CASSFFTGTYEQYF
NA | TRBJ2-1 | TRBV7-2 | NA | TGTGCCAGCAGCCTGGGACTGCCGGGAAATGAGCAGTTCTTC | CASSLGLPGNEQFF
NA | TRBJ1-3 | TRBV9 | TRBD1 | TGTGCCAGCAGCGTACTCCGGGACAGTAATCTTCCCTCCTCTGGAAACACCATATATTTT | CASSVLRDSNLPSSGNTIYF
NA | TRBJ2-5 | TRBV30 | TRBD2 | TGTGCCTGGAGTGTACGTACGGCTAGCGGTGGGAAGGAGACCCAGTACTTC | CAWSVRTASGGKETQYF
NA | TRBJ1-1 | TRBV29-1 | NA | TGCAGCGTCACCCCAGACAGGCAAAACACTGAAGCTTTCTTT | CSVTPDRQNTEAFF
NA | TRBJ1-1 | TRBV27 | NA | TGTGCCAGCAGTTTAGGGCGCAACACTGAAGCTTTCTTT | CASSLGRNTEAFF
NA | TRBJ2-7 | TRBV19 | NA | TGTGCCAGTAGTATGGGCACGAGCTCCTACGAGCAGTACTTC | CASSMGTSSYEQYF
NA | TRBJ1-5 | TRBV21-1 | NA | TGTGCCAGCAGCAAAGAATGGACAGATAGCAATCAGCCCCAGCATTTT | CASSKEWTDSNQPQHF
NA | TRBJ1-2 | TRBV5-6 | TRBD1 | TGTGCCAGCAGCGAACTGGACAGGGGTGAAGGCTACACCTTC | CASSELDRGEGYTF
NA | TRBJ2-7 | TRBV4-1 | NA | TGCGCCAGCAGCCAAGTTATGGACTCCTACGAGCAGTACTTC | CASSQVMDSYEQYF